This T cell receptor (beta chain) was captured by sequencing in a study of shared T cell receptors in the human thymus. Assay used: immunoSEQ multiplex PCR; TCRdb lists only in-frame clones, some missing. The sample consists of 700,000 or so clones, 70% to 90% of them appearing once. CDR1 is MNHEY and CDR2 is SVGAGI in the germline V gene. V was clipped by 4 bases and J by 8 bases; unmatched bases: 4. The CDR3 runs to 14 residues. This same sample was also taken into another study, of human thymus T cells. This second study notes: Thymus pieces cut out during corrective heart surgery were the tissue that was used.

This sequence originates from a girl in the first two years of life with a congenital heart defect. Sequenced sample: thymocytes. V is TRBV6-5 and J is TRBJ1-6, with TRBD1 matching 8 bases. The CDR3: CASSWRDRYSPLHF. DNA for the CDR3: TGTGCCAGCAGTTGGCGGGACAGGTATTCACCCCTCCACTTT.